Below, 3 T cell receptor beta chains from the same sample are listed, as sequenced in a study of sequential checkpoint blockade in melanoma. Sequencing was performed with immunoSEQ multiplex PCR; in TCRdb, only in-frame clones are kept and a portion is missing. The sample consists of some 9,400 clones, less than 75% of them appearing once. Treatment meaning: randomized to nivolumab then ipilimumab (arm A) or the reverse (arm B). Sequenced material: CD8+ T cells sorted from blood (inferred from file names), taken from a patient given nivolumab and ipilimumab in sequence. These receptors all come from a human donor with melanoma.

In this sample, this clone turned up a few times. The chain carries TRBV7-2 and TRBJ1-4, with 7 bases fitting TRBD1. The junction had 7 bases not matched to a gene; V was cut back by 4 bases and J by 2 bases. CDR3 length: 16 amino acids. Per the germline V gene, CDR1 is SGHTA and CDR2 is FQGNSA. CDR3 coding DNA: TGTGCCAGCAGCTCCACACAGGGGTTCACTAATGAAAAACTGTTTTTT. It encodes CASSSTQGFTNEKLFF.

The chain links TRBV27 to TRBJ2-1, with D perhaps matching TRBD2 (5 bases). The CDR3 runs to 16 residues. Germline CDR1 reads MNHEY; CDR2 reads SMNVEV (reference sequence). The V and J ends lost 5 bases and 6 bases respectively, with 20 bases between them. DNA for the CDR3: TGTGCCAGCAGTCCGAGGCCCCCGACTAAGCCCAATGAGCAGTTCTTC. Translation gives CASSPRPPTKPNEQFF.

This CDR3 is CASSGLGQRTYNEQFF. The CDR3 DNA follows: TGTGCCAGCAGCGGATTGGGACAGCGGACCTACAATGAGCAGTTCTTC. This chain joins TRBV5-4 and TRBJ2-1; TRBD1 agrees at 7 bases. V lost 4 bases to trimming and J lost 2 bases; unmatched junction nucleotides: 9. This CDR3 has 16 residues. Germline CDR1 is SGHNT and CDR2 is YYREEE (reference sequence). Complete variable domain (other parts from reference TRBV5-4 and TRBJ2-1): ETGVTQSPTHLIKTRGQQVTLRCSSQSGHNTVSWYQQALGQGPQFIFQYYREEENGRGNFPPRFSGLQFPNYSSELNVNALELDDSALYLCASSGLGQRTYNEQFFGPGTRLTVL.